Included here is one T cell receptor beta chain sequence, with context. Germline V gene data show CDR1 as SEHNR and CDR2 as FQNEAQ (reference sequence). The CDR3 has 13 amino acids. In preparing the TRB cDNA libraries, 5' RACE with UMI labels was used. Each CDR3 protein gets one entry in TCRdb, which reprocessed the 5' RACE reads and gives no DNA. The specimen's table records over 45,000 distinct CDR3 sequences. This record belongs to a study of CXCR3-negative and CXCR3-positive naive CD8 T cells. Researchers reported sorting every CD8+ T cell subset in triplicate, 300,000 cells per sort. The genes are TRBV7-9 and TRBJ2-7; the D call from TCRdb, TRBD2, cannot be confirmed without DNA. This receptor was obtained from a human donor in good health. Some clones in this sample may be carry-over from other donors' samples. Material for sequencing was memory CD8+ T cells from blood. This chain's CDR3 is CASSGDYTYEQYF.